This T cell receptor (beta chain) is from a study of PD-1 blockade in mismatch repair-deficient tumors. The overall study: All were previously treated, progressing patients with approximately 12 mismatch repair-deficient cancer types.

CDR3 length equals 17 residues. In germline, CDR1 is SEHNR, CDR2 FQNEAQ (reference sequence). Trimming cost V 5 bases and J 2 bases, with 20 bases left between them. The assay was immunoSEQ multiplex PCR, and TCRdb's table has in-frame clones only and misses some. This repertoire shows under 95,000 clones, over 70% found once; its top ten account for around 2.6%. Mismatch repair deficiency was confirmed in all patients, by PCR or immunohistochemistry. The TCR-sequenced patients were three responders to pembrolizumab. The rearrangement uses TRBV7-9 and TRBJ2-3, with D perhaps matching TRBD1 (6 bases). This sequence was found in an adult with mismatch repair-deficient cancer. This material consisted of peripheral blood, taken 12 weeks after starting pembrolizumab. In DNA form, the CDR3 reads TGTGCCAGCAGCCCCGAGGTCGGACAGAGAATCACAGATACGCAGTATTTT. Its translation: CASSPEVGQRITDTQYF.